This T cell receptor (beta chain) was found in a study of regulatory T cells in long-lasting Graves disease. This clonotype has at least ten counts. Arm-PCR of CDR3 regions and iRepertoire HTBI primers were used to build TCR beta libraries. One entry per CDR3 protein, called by TCRdb with MiXCR from the multiplex PCR reads. Seen here are some 370,000 distinct CDR3 sequences, roughly 10% observed once, and the top ten hold approximately 20%. As to time point: newly diagnosed GD, antithyroid drugs for less than 3 months. RNA isolated from PBMCs was used to make the TCR library. This sample also belongs to another study, concerning T cells in Graves' hyperthyroidism and ophthalmopathy.

This clonotype was obtained from a young woman with Graves disease. The material sequenced was peripheral blood mononuclear cells (PBMCs), taken at new diagnosis, from a patient treated with antithyroid drugs.

CDR3 nucleotides: TGTGCCAGCAGCTTTGGACAGCCGTTTCAAGAGACCCAGTACTTC. This codes for CASSFGQPFQETQYF. The rearrangement uses TRBV5-6 and TRBJ2-5, with a weak D call TRBD1 (6 bases). Deletions cut 2 bases from V and 2 bases from J, with 13 bases between. CDR3 length: 15 residues. Germline V gene data show CDR1 as SGHDT and CDR2 as YYEEEE.